The 6 T cell receptor beta chains below all came from one sample that was sequenced in a study of blood T cell repertoires in COVID-19. Using immunoSEQ multiplex PCR, the repertoire was profiled, and TCRdb retains in-frame clones only, with some absent. The sample consists of about 200,000 clones, approximately 80% of them appearing once. Sequenced: peripheral blood. The receptors shown here come from a man aged 35-49 years with acute or convalescent COVID-19.

This chain uses TRBV20-1 with TRBJ1-2, with no clear D. Per the germline V gene, CDR1 is DFQATT and CDR2 is SNEGSKA (reference sequence). This CDR3 is built from 11 residues. Trimming removed 3 bases at V and 3 bases at J, with 5 bases between. In nucleotides, the CDR3 is TGCAGTGCTAGTTCAGACTATGGCTACACCTTC. It is translated as CSASSDYGYTF.

J is TRBJ2-7 and V is TRBV14; 7 bases agree with TRBD1. Germline V gene sequence: CDR1 SGHDN, CDR2 FVKESK. The CDR3 extends over 16 amino acids. V shed 1 base and J 3 bases; nucleotides not matched to a gene: 9. The CDR3 DNA follows: TGTGCCAGCAGCCAAGGATGGACAGGCCTGAACTACGAGCAGTACTTC. Translating gives CASSQGWTGLNYEQYF. The full variable domain, completed using reference TRBV14 and TRBJ2-7, is EAGVTQFPSHSVIEKGQTVTLRCDPISGHDNLYWYRRVMGKEIKFLLHFVKESKQDESGMPNNRFLAERTGGTYSTLKVQPAELEDSGVYFCASSQGWTGLNYEQYFGPGTRLTVT.

The CDR3 coding sequence is TGCGCCAGCAGCTGGGGGCAGGGAAACACTGAAGCTTTCTTT. It is translated as CASSWGQGNTEAFF. This sequence joins TRBV5-1 and TRBJ1-1; weak D call: TRBD1 (6 bases). Germline V gene sequence: CDR1 SGHRS, CDR2 YFSETQ. The CDR3 length is 14 residues. Trimming stripped 3 bases from V and 2 bases from J, with 11 bases between.

V is TRBV3-1 (or the pseudogene TRBV3-2) and J is TRBJ1-2, with D possibly matching TRBD1 (6 bases). CDR1 is LGHDT, CDR2 YNNKEL, per germline (reference sequence). CDR3 length: 15 amino acids. The V gene lost 5 bases and the J gene lost 5 bases, with 18 bases spanning the gap. Written as DNA, the CDR3 is TGTGCCAGCAGCGAGATCCAGGGGAACCTTTATGGCTACACCTTC. This codes for CASSEIQGNLYGYTF.

The rearrangement uses TRBV19 and TRBJ2-7; TRBD2 matches 13 bases. Trimming cost V 1 base and J 6 bases; bases outside gene matches: 12. Germline V gives CDR1 LNHDA, CDR2 SQIVND (reference sequence). The CDR3 consists of 18 residues. CDR3 nucleotide sequence: TGTGCCAGTAGTATAGTCCCCGGGACTAGCGGGACATCCCTCGAGCAGTACTTC. Amino acid sequence: CASSIVPGTSGTSLEQYF.

This clone was detected only once. The rearrangement links TRBV19 to TRBJ1-2, with D hard to call. V was clipped by 3 bases and J by 8 bases, with 13 bases between them. The germline CDR1 and CDR2 sequences are LNHDA and SQIVND (reference sequence). This CDR3 comprises 13 residues. CDR3 protein: CASSIWQTGGYTF. DNA of the CDR3: TGTGCCAGTAGTATTTGGCAGACGGGAGGCTACACCTTC.